These 26 T cell receptor beta chains came from one sample sequenced in a study of blood T cell repertoires in COVID-19. Data came from immunoSEQ multiplex PCR; TCRdb stores just in-frame clones and leaves some out. The repertoire holds 200,000 to 250,000 clones, roughly 80% seen once, with about 3.9% in the top ten. Sequencing was performed on PBMCs or T cells enriched from blood (not recorded which). These TCRs come from a woman aged 40 to 50 who had been exposed to COVID-19.

The J gene is TRBJ1-4, the V gene TRBV10-3; 7 nucleotides align to TRBD1. V dropped 10 bases and J dropped 7; count of bases not matched to a gene: 12. Germline CDR1 is ENHRY and CDR2 is SYGVKD. There are 14 residues in the CDR3. CDR3 sequence: CATQTPGGGEKLFF. The CDR3 DNA is TGTGCCACCCAAACCCCAGGGGGAGGTGAAAAACTGTTTTTT.

The CDR3 DNA is TGTGCCAGCAGTACGCGGGGAGGGAATCAGCCCCAGCATTTT. Its translation: CASSTRGGNQPQHF. V gene TRBV28 combines with J gene TRBJ1-5; D is uncertain. The CDR3 sequence is 14 residues long. The germline V gene encodes CDR1 MDHEN and CDR2 SYDVKM. V lost 5 bases and J lost 4, with 12 bases in between.

A remark on this clone: Other DNA sequences in the sample encode the same CDR3. The chain links TRBV28 to TRBJ2-1; D uncertain. The germline gives CDR1 MDHEN, CDR2 SYDVKM. The CDR3 is made up of 12 amino acids. Trimming stripped 4 bases from V and 4 bases from J, with 5 bases between. The CDR3 coding sequence is TGTGCCAGCAGTTCCCCTTACAATGAGCAGTTCTTC. It translates to CASSSPYNEQFF.

The V gene is TRBV5-1, the J gene TRBJ1-4, with a tentative D call TRBD1 (5 bases). Per germline, CDR1 SGHRS and CDR2 YFSETQ. The CDR3 consists of 15 residues. Trimming took 4 bases from V and 7 from J, leaving 17 bases between them. The CDR3 sequence: CASSKNPQQGEKLFF. The CDR3 nucleotides read TGCGCCAGCAGCAAGAACCCCCAGCAGGGTGAAAAACTGTTTTTT.

The gene calls are TRBV28 and TRBJ1-5; maybe TRBD1 (6 bases). The CDR3 has 17 amino acids. Trimming shortened V by 1 base and J by 5 bases, and 18 bases separated the two germline ends. The germline V gene has CDR1 MDHEN and CDR2 SYDVKM. The DNA for the CDR3 is TGTGCCAGCAGTTTATTTCAGGGCAGGGGAGGGTATCAGCCCCAGCATTTT. This codes for CASSLFQGRGGYQPQHF.

V usage is TRBV6-2 or TRBV6-3 and J usage is TRBJ1-1, with D tentatively TRBD1 (6 bases). Trimming left V 3 bases short and J 4 bases short, with 21 bases between. There are 17 residues in the CDR3. Germline V gives CDR1 MNHEY, CDR2 SVGEGT. The CDR3 DNA reads TGTGCCAGCAGTTATCCCCCCGCAGGGGCTAGGAGCACTGAAGCTTTCTTT. Its protein is CASSYPPAGARSTEAFF.

V gene TRBV14 combines with J gene TRBJ2-1, with a tentative D call TRBD1 (6 bases). CDR1 is SGHDN and CDR2 is FVKESK in the germline V gene. The CDR3 is 15 residues long. The germline V and J ends were trimmed by 2 bases and 3 bases, with 11 bases remaining between them. The CDR3 spells CASSQLDSNYNEQFF. In nucleotides, the CDR3 is TGTGCCAGCAGCCAACTGGACAGTAACTACAATGAGCAGTTCTTC.

This chain connects TRBV6-5 to TRBJ1-4; TRBD1 aligns across 10 bases. In germline, CDR1 is MNHEY, CDR2 SVGAGI. The CDR3 length is 16 residues. J lost 6 bases, V lost 4 bases, and 8 bases had no gene match. Here the CDR3 DNA reads TGTGCCAGCAGTTCCGGGACAGGGGAATTTGATGAAAAACTGTTTTTT. Its protein product is CASSSGTGEFDEKLFF.

The CDR3 spells CASSQESRSNEKLFF. CDR3 sequence (DNA): TGCGCCAGCAGCCAAGAGTCCAGATCTAATGAAAAACTGTTTTTT. The V call is TRBV4-3, the J call TRBJ1-4; D is uncertain. Germline CDR1 reads LGHNA; CDR2 reads YSLEER. CDR3 length: 15 amino acids. Trimming shortened V by 0 bases and J by 3 bases, and 8 bases separated the two germline ends.

The CDR3 DNA follows: TGTGCCATCAGGGAGGGGACAGGGAACACTGAAGCTTTCTTT. Amino acids: CAIREGTGNTEAFF. This chain joins TRBV10-3 and TRBJ1-1; 8 bases are a match to TRBD1. CDR3 size: 14 residues. Germline loops: CDR1 ENHRY, CDR2 SYGVKD. Trimming at V came to 6 bases and at J to 1 base, leaving 4 bases not matched to a gene.

This clone was seen only a few times. The chain carries TRBV30 and TRBJ2-2; a weak D match, TRBD2 (6 bases). The CDR3 covers 16 residues. Germline V gene data show CDR1 as GTSNPN and CDR2 as SVGIG (reference sequence). V lost 3 bases and J lost 3, with 17 bases in between. CDR3: CAWRGLAGPDTGELFF. The CDR3 DNA is TGTGCCTGGAGGGGACTTGCGGGGCCGGACACCGGGGAGCTGTTTTTT.

The chain recombines TRBV19 with TRBJ2-7; no firm D call. This CDR3 region has 14 residues. The germline CDR1 and CDR2 sequences are LNHDA and SQIVND (reference sequence). V lost 4 bases and J 1 base, leaving 11 bases between the germline ends. Here the CDR3 DNA reads TGTGCCAGTAGTAGGGCTACCACTTCCTACGAGCAGTACTTC. It is translated as CASSRATTSYEQYF.

This chain connects TRBV5-4 to TRBJ1-1, with 8 bases fitting TRBD1. Germline assignment: CDR1 SGHNT and CDR2 YYREEE (reference sequence). The length of the CDR3 is 15 residues. Trimming removed 2 bases from V and 3 bases from J; junction bases left unmatched: 6. The CDR3 DNA reads TGTGCCAGCAGCTTTATACAGGGGGGGGACACTGAAGCTTTCTTT. Translating gives CASSFIQGGDTEAFF. The whole variable domain, remainder taken from reference TRBV5-4 and TRBJ1-1, is ETGVTQSPTHLIKTRGQQVTLRCSSQSGHNTVSWYQQALGQGPQFIFQYYREEENGRGNFPPRFSGLQFPNYSSELNVNALELDDSALYLCASSFIQGGDTEAFFGQGTRLTVV.

V gene TRBV27 combines with J gene TRBJ1-6; 8 positions agree with TRBD1. The V segment lost 4 bases and the J segment 7 bases; nucleotides outside the gene matches: 9. Germline V gene lookup returns CDR1 MNHEY and CDR2 SMNVEV (reference sequence). The CDR3 runs 16 residues. CDR3 amino acids: CASSSSPTGENSPLHF. The CDR3 DNA reads TGTGCCAGCAGTTCCTCCCCGACAGGGGAGAATTCACCCCTCCACTTT.

This chain links TRBV28 with TRBJ2-3, with a tentative D call TRBD1 (5 bases). V shed 7 bases and J shed 2 bases, with 16 bases lying between them. The CDR3 sequence is 15 residues long. The germline V gene encodes CDR1 MDHEN and CDR2 SYDVKM. The CDR3, as DNA: TGTGCCAGCACTTCTGAGTGGGGCCCCACAGATACGCAGTATTTT. Protein: CASTSEWGPTDTQYF.

This rearrangement joins TRBV6-5 to TRBJ1-4; TRBD1 might be the D (5 bases). The CDR3 has 12 residues. From germline, CDR1 is MNHEY and CDR2 SVGAGI. V was trimmed by 6 bases and J by 13 bases, leaving 15 bases between them. CDR3 residues: CASRVVQGTLFF. In DNA form, the CDR3 reads TGTGCCAGCAGGGTTGTGCAGGGAACACTGTTTTTT.

The chain has TRBV7-2 and TRBJ2-7, with D tentatively TRBD2 (5 bases). CDR3 length equals 14 residues. The germline V gene has CDR1 SGHTA and CDR2 FQGNSA. Trimming pared 5 bases from V and 6 bases from J, leaving 17 bases between. For the CDR3, the DNA is TGTGCCAGCAGCCCTTACAACGGGATTTCCGAGCAGTACTTC. Translation gives CASSPYNGISEQYF.

The V and J genes are TRBV29-1 and TRBJ1-1; 7 bases line up with TRBD1. CDR1 and CDR2 from the germline V gene are SQVTM and ANQGSEA. The length of the CDR3 is 13 residues. Trimming at V came to 3 bases and at J to 4 bases, leaving 5 bases not matched to a gene. The CDR3 sequence: CSVENAGGTEAFF. CDR3 nucleotides: TGCAGCGTTGAGAATGCAGGGGGCACTGAAGCTTTCTTT.

The chain is built from TRBV3-1 (or the pseudogene TRBV3-2) and TRBJ1-5; TRBD1 matches at 10 bases. V dropped 3 bases and J dropped 6; count of bases not matched to a gene: 5. Germline V gene data show CDR1 as LGHDT and CDR2 as YNNKEL (reference sequence). The CDR3 runs 15 residues. CDR3 sequence (DNA): TGTGCCAGCAGCCAGGGGACAGGGGATACTCAGCCCCAGCATTTT. Residues: CASSQGTGDTQPQHF.

J is TRBJ2-2 and V is TRBV24-1, with 7 bases aligning to TRBD2. The germline V gene encodes CDR1 KGHDR and CDR2 SFDVKD. The CDR3 contains 17 residues. After removal of 3 bases from V and 4 bases from J, the junction contained 10 bases not matched to a gene. CDR3 sequence (DNA): TGTGCCACCAGTGATACCCGAGCGCGGGGGAGCACCGGGGAGCTGTTTTTT. It encodes CATSDTRARGSTGELFF.

The CDR3 protein is CASLGLAGDRYEQYF. The DNA for the CDR3 is TGTGCCAGCTTGGGACTAGCGGGGGACCGGTACGAGCAGTACTTC. The chain uses TRBV28 and TRBJ2-7; TRBD2 matches 14 bases. From germline, CDR1 is MDHEN and CDR2 SYDVKM. V was pared by 8 bases and J by 4 bases, with 7 bases of the junction left unmatched. This CDR3 comprises 15 residues. Together with reference TRBV28 and TRBJ2-7, the CDR3 gives the full variable domain: DVKVTQSSRYLVKRTGEKVFLECVQDMDHENMFWYRQDPGLGLRLIYFSYDVKMKEKGDIPEGYSVSREKKERFSLILESASTNQTSMYLCASLGLAGDRYEQYFGPGTRLTVT.

The chain employs TRBV28 and TRBJ1-1, with TRBD1 matching over 9 bases. Per the germline V gene, CDR1 is MDHEN and CDR2 is SYDVKM. Germline trimming cut 5 bases from V and 3 bases from J; bases unmatched to any gene: 7. The CDR3 length is 15 residues. CDR3 coding DNA: TGTGCCAGCAGTGGCGGGCGGGACAGGGACACTGAAGCTTTCTTT. Encoded protein: CASSGGRDRDTEAFF.

The chain couples TRBV28 to TRBJ2-5, with a weak D call TRBD1 (5 bases). The CDR3 extends over 13 amino acids. V was clipped by 5 bases and J by 13 bases, with 20 bases between them. The germline V gene has CDR1 MDHEN and CDR2 SYDVKM. CDR3 sequence: CASSPGWGPSLYF. The CDR3 DNA reads as TGTGCCAGCAGTCCGGGTTGGGGCCCTAGTCTGTACTTC.

The chain combines TRBV4-3 with TRBJ1-2; 8 positions agree with TRBD1. V shed 2 bases and J 4 bases; nucleotides not matched to a gene: 6. The CDR3 loop spans 15 amino acids. Germline V gene lookup returns CDR1 LGHNA and CDR2 YSLEER. The CDR3 DNA is TGCGCCAGCAGCCAAAACCCAGGGGGCGGCTATGGCTACACCTTC. It yields the protein CASSQNPGGGYGYTF.

This clone was found many times. This chain links TRBV5-6 with TRBJ2-3; D is perhaps TRBD2 (5 bases). Germline CDR1 is SGHDT and CDR2 is YYEEEE. The CDR3 sequence is 13 residues long. Trimming stripped 5 bases from V and 1 base from J, with 8 bases between. The CDR3 DNA reads TGTGCCAGCAGTAAGAGGGGCACAGATACGCAGTATTTT. Protein sequence: CASSKRGTDTQYF.

The CDR3 here is CASSQVGPRGGPQETQYF. The CDR3 nucleotides read TGTGCCAGCAGCCAAGTGGGGCCGAGGGGGGGGCCCCAAGAGACCCAGTACTTC. The rearrangement joins TRBV4-2 to TRBJ2-5; the D gene is possibly TRBD2 (7 bases). The V end was cut by 1 base, the J end by 1 base, with 19 bases between. Per germline, CDR1 LGHNA and CDR2 YNFKEQ. This CDR3 has 18 residues.